Included here is one T cell receptor (beta chain) sequence, with context. Antigen unknown. The junction had 2 bases not matched to a gene; V was cut back by 1 base and J by 2 bases. The CDR3 extends over 14 amino acids. Germline loops: CDR1 LNHDA, CDR2 SQIVND (reference sequence). The data originate from a study of T cell responses to AZD1222 COVID-19 vaccine. Across the whole study: Investigators merged groups given second doses at roughly 4 or roughly 12 weeks. Study-wide results and caveats: CD4 TCRs linked to vaccination spanned spike, dominating at 160-218 and 743-854. Increased Spike-specific TCR breadth and depth were observed after two AZD1222 doses.

TCRdb keeps only in-frame clones here, not all; method: immunoSEQ multiplex PCR. The sample lists over 150,000 clones, about 85% seen once, with about 2.8% in the top ten. This sequence originates from an adult in good health. The sequencing here drew on peripheral blood, taken on day 0 of AZD1222 vaccination. This rearrangement joins TRBV19 to TRBJ2-7; 7 nucleotides match TRBD2. The CDR3 sequence: CASSIASGAYEQYF. The CDR3 DNA sequence: TGTGCCAGTAGTATAGCTAGCGGAGCCTACGAGCAGTACTTC.